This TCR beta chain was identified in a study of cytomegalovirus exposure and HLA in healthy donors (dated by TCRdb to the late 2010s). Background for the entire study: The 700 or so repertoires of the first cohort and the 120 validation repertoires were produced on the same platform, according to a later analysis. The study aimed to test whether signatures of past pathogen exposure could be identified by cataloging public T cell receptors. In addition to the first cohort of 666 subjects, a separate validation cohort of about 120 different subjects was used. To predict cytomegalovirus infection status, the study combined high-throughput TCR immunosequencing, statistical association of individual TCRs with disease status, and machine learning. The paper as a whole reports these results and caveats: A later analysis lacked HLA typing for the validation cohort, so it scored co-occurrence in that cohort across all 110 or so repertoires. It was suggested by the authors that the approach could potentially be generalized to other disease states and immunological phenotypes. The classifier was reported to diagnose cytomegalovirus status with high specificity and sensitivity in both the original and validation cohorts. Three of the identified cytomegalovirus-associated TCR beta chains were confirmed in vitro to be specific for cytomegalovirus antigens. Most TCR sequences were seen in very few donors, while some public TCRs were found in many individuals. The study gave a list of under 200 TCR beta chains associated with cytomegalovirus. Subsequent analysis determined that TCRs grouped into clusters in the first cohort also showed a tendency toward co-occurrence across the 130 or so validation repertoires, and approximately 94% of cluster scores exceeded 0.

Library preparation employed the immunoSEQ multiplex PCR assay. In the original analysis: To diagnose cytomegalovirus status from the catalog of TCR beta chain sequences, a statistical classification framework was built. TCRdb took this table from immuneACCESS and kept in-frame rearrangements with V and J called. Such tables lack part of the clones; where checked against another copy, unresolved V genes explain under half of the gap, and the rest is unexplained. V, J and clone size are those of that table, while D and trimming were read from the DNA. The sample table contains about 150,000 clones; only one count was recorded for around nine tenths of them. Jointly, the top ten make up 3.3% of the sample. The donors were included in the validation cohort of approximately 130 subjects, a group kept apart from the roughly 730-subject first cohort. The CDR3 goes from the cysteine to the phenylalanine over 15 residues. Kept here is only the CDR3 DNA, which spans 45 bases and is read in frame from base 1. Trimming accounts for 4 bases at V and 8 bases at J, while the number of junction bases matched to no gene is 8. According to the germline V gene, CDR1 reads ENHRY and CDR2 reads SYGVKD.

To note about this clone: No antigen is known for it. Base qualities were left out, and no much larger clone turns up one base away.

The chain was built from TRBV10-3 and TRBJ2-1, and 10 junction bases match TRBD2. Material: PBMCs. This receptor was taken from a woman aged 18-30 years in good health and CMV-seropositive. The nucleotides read TGTGCCATCAGTGTACCAGCGGGAGGGCCGGATGAGCAGTTCTTC. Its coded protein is CAISVPAGGPDEQFF.